This record covers a single T cell receptor beta chain. Germline assignment: CDR1 MDHEN and CDR2 SYDVKM. The CDR3 is 14 residues long. V was shortened by 3 bases and J by 5 bases, with 11 bases between the two germline ends. The sample comes from a study of blood T cell repertoires in COVID-19. In the original processing: By means of reference gene primer amplification, nucleated cell counts were estimated. The table came from immunoSEQ multiplex PCR; TCRdb's copy has only in-frame clones and leaves some out. V and J calls plus clone size are reproduced from that table; the DNA served to infer D and trimming. The sample contains under 300,000 clones, approximately 85% of which appear only once. Participants came from fewer than 25 US areas, aged about 18 to 89 years. Assignment of participants to cohorts was predicated upon participant-reported clinical history. The recovered donors of Cohort 3 showed two negative PCRs, clearance, or symptom resolution.

The TCR comes from a woman aged 45-65 years who had recovered from COVID-19. This chain uses TRBV28 with TRBJ1-3; TRBD1 might be the D (6 bases). The sample was PBMCs or T cells enriched from blood (not recorded which). CDR3 amino acids: CASSLEQGRNTIYF. The CDR3 bases are TGTGCCAGCAGTTTGGAACAGGGTAGAAACACCATATATTTT.